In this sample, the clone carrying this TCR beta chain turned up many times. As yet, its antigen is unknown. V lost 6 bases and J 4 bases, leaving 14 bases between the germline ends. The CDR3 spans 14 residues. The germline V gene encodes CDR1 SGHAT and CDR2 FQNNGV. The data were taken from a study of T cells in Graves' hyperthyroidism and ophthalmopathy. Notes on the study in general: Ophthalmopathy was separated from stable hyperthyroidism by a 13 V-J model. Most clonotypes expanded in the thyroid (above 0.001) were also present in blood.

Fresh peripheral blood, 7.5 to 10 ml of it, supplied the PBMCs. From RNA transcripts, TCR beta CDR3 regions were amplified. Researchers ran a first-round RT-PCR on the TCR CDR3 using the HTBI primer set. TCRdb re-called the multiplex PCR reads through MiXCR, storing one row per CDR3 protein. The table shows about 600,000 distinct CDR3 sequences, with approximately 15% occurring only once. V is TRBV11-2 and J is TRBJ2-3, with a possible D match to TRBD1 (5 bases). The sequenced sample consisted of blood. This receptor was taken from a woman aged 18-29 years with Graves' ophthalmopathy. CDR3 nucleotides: TGTGCCAGCAGAGCTCAGGGTTACGCAGATACGCAGTATTTT. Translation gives CASRAQGYADTQYF. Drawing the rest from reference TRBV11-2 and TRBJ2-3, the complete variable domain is EAGVAQSPRYKIIEKRQSVAFWCNPISGHATLYWYQQILGQGPKLLIQFQNNGVVDDSQLPKDRFSAERLKGVDSTLKIQPAKLEDSAVYLCASRAQGYADTQYFGPGTRLTVL.